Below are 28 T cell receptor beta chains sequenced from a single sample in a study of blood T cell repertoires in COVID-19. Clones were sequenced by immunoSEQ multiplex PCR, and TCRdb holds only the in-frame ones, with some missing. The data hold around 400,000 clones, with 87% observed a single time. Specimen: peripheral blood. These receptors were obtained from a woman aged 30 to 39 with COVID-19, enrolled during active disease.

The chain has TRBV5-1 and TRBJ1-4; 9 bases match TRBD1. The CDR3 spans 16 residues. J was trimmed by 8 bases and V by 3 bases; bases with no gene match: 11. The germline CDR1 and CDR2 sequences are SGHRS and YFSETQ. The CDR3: CASSSDRGGAWEKLFF. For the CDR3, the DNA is TGCGCCAGCAGCTCCGACAGGGGGGGCGCGTGGGAAAAACTGTTTTTT. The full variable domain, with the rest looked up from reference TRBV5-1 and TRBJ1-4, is KAGVTQTPRYLIKTRGQQVTLSCSPISGHRSVSWYQQTPGQGLQFLFEYFSETQRNKGNFPGRFSGRQFSNSRSEMNVSTLELGDSALYLCASSSDRGGAWEKLFFGSGTQLSVL.

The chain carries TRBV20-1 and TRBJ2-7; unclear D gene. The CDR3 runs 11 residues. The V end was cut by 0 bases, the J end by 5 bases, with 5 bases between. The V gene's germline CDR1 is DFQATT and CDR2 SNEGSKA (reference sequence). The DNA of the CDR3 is TGCAGTGCTAGAGATAGAAACGAGCAGTACTTC. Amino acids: CSARDRNEQYF.

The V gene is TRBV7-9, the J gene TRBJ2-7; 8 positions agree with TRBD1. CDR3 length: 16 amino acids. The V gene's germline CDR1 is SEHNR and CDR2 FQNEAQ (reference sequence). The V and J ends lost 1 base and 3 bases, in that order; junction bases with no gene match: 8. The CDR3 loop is CASSLDVTGANYEQYF. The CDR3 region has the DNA TGTGCCAGCAGCTTAGACGTGACAGGGGCAAACTACGAGCAGTACTTC.

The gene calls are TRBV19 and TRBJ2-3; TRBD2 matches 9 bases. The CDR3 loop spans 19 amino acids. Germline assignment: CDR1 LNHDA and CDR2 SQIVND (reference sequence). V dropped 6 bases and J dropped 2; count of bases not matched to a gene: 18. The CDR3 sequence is CASSRTGFATSGLTDTQYF. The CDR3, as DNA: TGTGCCAGTAGCCGCACAGGGTTCGCAACTAGCGGGCTCACAGATACGCAGTATTTT.

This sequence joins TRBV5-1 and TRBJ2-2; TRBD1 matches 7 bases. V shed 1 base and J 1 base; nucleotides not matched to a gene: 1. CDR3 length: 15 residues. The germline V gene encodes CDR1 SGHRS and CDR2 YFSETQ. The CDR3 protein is CASSLTGVNTGELFF. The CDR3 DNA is TGCGCCAGCAGCTTGACAGGGGTGAACACCGGGGAGCTGTTTTTT.

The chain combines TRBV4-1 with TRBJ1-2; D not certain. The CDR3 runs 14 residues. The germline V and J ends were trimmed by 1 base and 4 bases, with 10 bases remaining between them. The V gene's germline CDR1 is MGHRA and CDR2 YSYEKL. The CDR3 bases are TGCGCCAGCAGCCAAGCTCCGGGAAGCTATGGCTACACCTTC. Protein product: CASSQAPGSYGYTF.

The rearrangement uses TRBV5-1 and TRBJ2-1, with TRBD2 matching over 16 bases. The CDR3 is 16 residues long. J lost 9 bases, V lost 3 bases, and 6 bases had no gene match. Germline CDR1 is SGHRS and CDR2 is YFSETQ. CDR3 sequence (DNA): TGCGCCAGCAGCTCCGGGACTAGCGGGAGGGACAGTGAGCAGTTCTTC. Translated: CASSSGTSGRDSEQFF.

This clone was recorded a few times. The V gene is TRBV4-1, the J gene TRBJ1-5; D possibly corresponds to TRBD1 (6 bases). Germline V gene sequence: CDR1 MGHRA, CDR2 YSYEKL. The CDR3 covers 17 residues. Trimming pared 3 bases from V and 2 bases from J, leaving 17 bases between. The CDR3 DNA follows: TGCGCCAGCAGCCAGGCTCTACAGGGTAGGGGCAATCAGCCCCAGCATTTT. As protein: CASSQALQGRGNQPQHF.

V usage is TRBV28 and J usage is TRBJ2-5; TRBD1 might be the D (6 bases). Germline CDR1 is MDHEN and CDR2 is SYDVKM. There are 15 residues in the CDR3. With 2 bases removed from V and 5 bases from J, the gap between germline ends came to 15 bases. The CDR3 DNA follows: TGTGCCAGCAGTTTAGGACAGTGGGGGTCGGAGACCCAGTACTTC. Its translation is CASSLGQWGSETQYF.

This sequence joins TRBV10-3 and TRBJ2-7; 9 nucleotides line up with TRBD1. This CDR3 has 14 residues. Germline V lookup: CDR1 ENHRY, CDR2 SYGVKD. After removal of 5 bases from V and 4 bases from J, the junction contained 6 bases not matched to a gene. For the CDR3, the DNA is TGTGCCATCAGTCCGGGACAGGGCTTGTACGAGCAGTACTTC. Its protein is CAISPGQGLYEQYF.

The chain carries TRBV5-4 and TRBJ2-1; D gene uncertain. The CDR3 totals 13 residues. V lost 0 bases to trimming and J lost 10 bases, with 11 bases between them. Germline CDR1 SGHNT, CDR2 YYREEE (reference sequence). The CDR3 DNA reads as TGTGCCAGCAGCTTGGACCCGACACGGGAGCAGTTCTTC. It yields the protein CASSLDPTREQFF.

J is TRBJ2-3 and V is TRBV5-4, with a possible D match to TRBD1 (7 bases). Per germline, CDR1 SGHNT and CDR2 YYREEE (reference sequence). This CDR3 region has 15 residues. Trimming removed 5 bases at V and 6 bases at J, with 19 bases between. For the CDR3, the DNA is TGTGCCAGCAGACTGACCGGAGGGGGCGCGGATACGCAGTATTTT. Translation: CASRLTGGGADTQYF.

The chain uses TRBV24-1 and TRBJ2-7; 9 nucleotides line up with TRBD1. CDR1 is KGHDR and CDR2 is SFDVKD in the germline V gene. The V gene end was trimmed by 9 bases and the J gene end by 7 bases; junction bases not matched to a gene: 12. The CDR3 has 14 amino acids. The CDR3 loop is CATSTGTGYKEQYF. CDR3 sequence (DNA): TGTGCCACCTCAACCGGGACAGGGTATAAAGAGCAGTACTTC.

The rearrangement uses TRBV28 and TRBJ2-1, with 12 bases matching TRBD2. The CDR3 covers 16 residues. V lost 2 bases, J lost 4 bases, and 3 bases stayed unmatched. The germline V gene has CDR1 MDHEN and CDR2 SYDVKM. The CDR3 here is CASSLIGLAGYNEQFF. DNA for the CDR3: TGTGCCAGCAGTTTAATCGGACTAGCGGGGTACAATGAGCAGTTCTTC.

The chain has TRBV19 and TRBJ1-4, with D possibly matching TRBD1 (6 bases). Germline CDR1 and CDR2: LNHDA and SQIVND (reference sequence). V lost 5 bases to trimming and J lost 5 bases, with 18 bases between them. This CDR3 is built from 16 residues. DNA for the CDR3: TGTGCCAGTAGTCCGTACGGGGGGGCTAAGAATGAAAAACTGTTTTTT. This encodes CASSPYGGAKNEKLFF. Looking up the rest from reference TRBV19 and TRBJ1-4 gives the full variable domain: DGGITQSPKYLFRKEGQNVTLSCEQNLNHDAMYWYRQDPGQGLRLIYYSQIVNDFQKGDIAEGYSVSREKKESFPLTVTSAQKNPTAFYLCASSPYGGAKNEKLFFGSGTQLSVL.

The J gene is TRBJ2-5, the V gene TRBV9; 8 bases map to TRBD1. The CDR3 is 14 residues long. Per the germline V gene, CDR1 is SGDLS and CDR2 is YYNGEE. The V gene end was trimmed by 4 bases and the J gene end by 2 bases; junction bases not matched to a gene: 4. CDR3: CASSFRGLQETQYF. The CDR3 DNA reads TGTGCCAGCAGCTTCAGGGGGCTGCAAGAGACCCAGTACTTC. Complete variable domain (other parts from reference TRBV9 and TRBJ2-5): DSGVTQTPKHLITATGQRVTLRCSPRSGDLSVYWYQQSLDQGLQFLIQYYNGEERAKGNILERFSAQQFPDLHSELNLSSLELGDSALYFCASSFRGLQETQYFGPGTRLLVL.

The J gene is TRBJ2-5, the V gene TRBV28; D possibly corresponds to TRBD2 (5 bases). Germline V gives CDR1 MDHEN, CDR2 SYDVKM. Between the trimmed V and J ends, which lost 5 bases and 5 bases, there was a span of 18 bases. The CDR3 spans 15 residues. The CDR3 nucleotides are TGTGCCAGCAGTCCCCAACAGCGGCCCCCGGAGACCCAGTACTTC. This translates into CASSPQQRPPETQYF. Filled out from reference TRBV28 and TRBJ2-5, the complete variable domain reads DVKVTQSSRYLVKRTGEKVFLECVQDMDHENMFWYRQDPGLGLRLIYFSYDVKMKEKGDIPEGYSVSREKKERFSLILESASTNQTSMYLCASSPQQRPPETQYFGPGTRLLVL.

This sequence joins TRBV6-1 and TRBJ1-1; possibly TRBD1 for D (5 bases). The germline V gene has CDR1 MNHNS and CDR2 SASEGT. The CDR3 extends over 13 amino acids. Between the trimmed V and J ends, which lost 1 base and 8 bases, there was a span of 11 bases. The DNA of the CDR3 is TGTGCCAGCAGTGAAGTGGGCCAGGGAGAAGCTTTCTTT. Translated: CASSEVGQGEAFF.

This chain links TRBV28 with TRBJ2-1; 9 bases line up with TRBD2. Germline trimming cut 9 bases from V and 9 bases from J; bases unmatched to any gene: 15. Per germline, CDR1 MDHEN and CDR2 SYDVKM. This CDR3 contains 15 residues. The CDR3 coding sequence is TGTGCCAGTACTCCCCTAGGACTAGCGATTGGTGAGCAGTTCTTC. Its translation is CASTPLGLAIGEQFF. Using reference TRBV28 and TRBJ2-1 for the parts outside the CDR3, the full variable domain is DVKVTQSSRYLVKRTGEKVFLECVQDMDHENMFWYRQDPGLGLRLIYFSYDVKMKEKGDIPEGYSVSREKKERFSLILESASTNQTSMYLCASTPLGLAIGEQFFGPGTRLTVL.

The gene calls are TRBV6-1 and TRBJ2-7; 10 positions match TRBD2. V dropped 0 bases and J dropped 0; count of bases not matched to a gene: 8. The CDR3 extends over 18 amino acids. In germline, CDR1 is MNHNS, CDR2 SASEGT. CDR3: CASSEAPRTSGFSYEQYF. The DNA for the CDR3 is TGTGCCAGCAGTGAAGCGCCCCGGACTAGCGGTTTCTCCTACGAGCAGTACTTC.

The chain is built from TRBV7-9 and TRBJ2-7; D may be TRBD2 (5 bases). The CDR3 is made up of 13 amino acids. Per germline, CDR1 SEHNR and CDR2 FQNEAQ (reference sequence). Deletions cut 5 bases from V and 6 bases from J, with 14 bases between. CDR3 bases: TGTGCCAGCAGCCCACTAGACGGTGTCGAGCAGTACTTC. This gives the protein CASSPLDGVEQYF.

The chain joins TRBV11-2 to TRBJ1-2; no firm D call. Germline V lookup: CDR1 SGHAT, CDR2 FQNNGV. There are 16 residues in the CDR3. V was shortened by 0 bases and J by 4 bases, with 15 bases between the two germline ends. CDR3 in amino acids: CASSLDSGTAGYGYTF. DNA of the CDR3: TGTGCCAGCAGCTTAGATTCTGGTACCGCGGGCTATGGCTACACCTTC.

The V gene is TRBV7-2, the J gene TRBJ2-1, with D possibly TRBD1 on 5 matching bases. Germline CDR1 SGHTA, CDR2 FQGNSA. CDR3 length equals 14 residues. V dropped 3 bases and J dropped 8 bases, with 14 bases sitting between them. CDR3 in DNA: TGTGCCAGCAGCTTCTCCCCCCCCAGGGATGAGCAGTTCTTC. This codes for CASSFSPPRDEQFF.

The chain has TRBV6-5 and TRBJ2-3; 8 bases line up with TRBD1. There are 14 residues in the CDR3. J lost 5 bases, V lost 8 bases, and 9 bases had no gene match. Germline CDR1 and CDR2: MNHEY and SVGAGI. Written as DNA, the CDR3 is TGTGCCAGCGAGAAGGGGACAGGAGGAGATACGCAGTATTTT. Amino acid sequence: CASEKGTGGDTQYF.

Written as DNA, the CDR3 is TGTGCCAGCAAGGGGGCGGCCAAAAACATTCAGTACTTC. Translating it yields CASKGAAKNIQYF. The chain couples TRBV2 to TRBJ2-4, with 7 bases lining up with TRBD1. This CDR3 comprises 13 residues. The trim removed 7 bases at V and 1 base at J, leaving 1 base unmatched. The germline V gene has CDR1 SNHLY and CDR2 FYNNEI.

The CDR3: CSASRDRGPFSYEQYF. The DNA of the CDR3 is TGCAGTGCTAGTAGGGATAGGGGCCCGTTCTCCTACGAGCAGTACTTC. This chain connects TRBV20-1 to TRBJ2-7; D might be TRBD1 (5 bases). CDR1 and CDR2 from the germline V gene are DFQATT and SNEGSKA (reference sequence). The CDR3 runs 16 residues. V was trimmed by 3 bases and J by 0 bases, leaving 18 bases between them.

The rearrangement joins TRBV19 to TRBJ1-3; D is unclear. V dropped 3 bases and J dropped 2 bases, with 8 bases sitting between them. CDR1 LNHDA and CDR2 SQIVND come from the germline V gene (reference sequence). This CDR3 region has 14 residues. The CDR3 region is CASSISRAGNTIYF. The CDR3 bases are TGTGCCAGTAGTATCTCGAGGGCTGGAAACACCATATATTTT.

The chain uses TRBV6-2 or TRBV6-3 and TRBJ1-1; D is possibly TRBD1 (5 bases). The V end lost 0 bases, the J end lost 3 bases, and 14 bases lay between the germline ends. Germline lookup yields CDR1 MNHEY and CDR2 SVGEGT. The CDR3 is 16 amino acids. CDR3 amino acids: CASSYSRRRGDTEAFF. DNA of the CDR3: TGTGCCAGCAGTTACTCGAGAAGAAGGGGTGACACTGAAGCTTTCTTT.